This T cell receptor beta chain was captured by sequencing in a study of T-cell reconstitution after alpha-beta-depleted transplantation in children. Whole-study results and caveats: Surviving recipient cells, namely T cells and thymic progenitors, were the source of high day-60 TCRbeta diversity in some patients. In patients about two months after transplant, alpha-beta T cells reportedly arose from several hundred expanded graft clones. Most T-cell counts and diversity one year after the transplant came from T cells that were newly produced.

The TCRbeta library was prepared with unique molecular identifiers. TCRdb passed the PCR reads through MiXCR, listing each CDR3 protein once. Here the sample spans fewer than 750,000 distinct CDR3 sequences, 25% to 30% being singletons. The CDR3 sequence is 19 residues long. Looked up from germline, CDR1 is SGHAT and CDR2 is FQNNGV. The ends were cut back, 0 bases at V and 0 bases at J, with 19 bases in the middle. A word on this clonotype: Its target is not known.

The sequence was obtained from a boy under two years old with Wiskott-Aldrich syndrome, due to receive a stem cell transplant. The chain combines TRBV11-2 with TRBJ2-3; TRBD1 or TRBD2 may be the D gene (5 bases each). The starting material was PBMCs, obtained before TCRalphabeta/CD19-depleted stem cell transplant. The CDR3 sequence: CASSLDPFPTGHSTDTQYF. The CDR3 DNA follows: TGTGCCAGCAGCTTAGACCCCTTCCCGACGGGGCATAGCACAGATACGCAGTATTTT.